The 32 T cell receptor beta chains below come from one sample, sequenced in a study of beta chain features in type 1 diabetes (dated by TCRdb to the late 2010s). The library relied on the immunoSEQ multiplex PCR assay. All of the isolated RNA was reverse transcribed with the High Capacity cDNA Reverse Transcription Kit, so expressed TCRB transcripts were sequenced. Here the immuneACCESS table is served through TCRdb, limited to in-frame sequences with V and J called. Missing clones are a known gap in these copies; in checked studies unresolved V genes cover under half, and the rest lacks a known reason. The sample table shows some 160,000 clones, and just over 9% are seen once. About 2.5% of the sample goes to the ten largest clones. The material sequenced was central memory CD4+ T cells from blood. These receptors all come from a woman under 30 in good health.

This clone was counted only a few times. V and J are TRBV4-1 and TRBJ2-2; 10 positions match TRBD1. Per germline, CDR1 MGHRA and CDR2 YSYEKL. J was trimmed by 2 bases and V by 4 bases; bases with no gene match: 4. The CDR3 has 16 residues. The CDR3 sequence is CASSLWTGGNTGELFF. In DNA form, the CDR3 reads TGCGCCAGCAGCCTCTGGACAGGGGGTAACACCGGGGAGCTGTTTTTT.

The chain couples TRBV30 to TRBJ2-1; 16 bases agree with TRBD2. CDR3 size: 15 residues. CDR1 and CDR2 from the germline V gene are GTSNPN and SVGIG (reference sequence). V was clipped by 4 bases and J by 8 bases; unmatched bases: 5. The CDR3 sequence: CAWIEGTSGRDEQFF. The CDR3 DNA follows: TGTGCCTGGATAGAAGGGACTAGCGGGAGGGATGAGCAGTTCTTC.

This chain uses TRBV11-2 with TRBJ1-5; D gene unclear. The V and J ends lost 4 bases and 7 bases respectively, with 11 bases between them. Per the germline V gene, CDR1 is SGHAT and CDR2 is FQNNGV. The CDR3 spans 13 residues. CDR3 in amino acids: CASSSSEKQPQHF. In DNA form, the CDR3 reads TGTGCCAGCAGCTCCTCCGAGAAGCAGCCCCAGCATTTT.

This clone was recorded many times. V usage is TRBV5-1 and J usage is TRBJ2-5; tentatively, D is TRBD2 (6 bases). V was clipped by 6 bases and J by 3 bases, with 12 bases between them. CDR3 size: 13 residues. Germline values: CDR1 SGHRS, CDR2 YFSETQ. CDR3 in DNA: TGCGCCAGCACTCGTGGAGGGGAAGAGACCCAGTACTTC. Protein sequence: CASTRGGEETQYF.

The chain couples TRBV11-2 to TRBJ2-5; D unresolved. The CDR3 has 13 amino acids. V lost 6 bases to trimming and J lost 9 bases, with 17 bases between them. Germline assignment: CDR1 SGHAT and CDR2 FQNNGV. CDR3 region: CASSTGTSSAQYF. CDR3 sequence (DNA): TGTGCCAGCAGTACCGGTACCTCCTCGGCCCAGTACTTC.

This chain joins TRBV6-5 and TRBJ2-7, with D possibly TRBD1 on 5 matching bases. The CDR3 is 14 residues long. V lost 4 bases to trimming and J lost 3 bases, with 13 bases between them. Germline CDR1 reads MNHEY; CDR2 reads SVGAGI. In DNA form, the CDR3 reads TGTGCCAGCAGTTTCAGGGATCAACTCTACGAGCAGTACTTC. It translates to CASSFRDQLYEQYF.

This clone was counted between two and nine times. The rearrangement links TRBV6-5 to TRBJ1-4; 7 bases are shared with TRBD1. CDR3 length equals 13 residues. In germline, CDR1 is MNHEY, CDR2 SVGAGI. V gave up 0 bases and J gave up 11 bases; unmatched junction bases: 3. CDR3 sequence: CASSYSEGQKLFF. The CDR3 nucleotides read TGTGCCAGCAGTTACTCGGAGGGACAGAAACTGTTTTTT.

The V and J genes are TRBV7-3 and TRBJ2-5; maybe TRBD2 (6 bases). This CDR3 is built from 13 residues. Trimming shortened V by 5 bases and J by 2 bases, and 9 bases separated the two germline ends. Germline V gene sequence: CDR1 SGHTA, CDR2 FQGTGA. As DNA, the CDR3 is TGTGCCAGCAGCGCGGGACTGCAAGAGACCCAGTACTTC. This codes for CASSAGLQETQYF.

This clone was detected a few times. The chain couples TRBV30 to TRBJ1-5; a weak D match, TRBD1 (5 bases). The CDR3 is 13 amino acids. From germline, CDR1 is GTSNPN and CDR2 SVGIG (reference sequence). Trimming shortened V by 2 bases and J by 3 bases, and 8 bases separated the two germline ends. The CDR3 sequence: CAWSRQYNQPQHF. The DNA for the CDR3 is TGTGCCTGGAGTCGACAGTACAATCAGCCCCAGCATTTT.

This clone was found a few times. In DNA, the CDR3 is TGCGCCAGCAGCCAAGTCGCGTACTCCTACAATGAGCAGTTCTTC. Amino acid sequence: CASSQVAYSYNEQFF. The chain uses TRBV4-3 and TRBJ2-1; D gene uncertain. The CDR3 length is 15 residues. V dropped 1 base and J dropped 0 bases, with 7 bases sitting between them. CDR1 and CDR2 from the germline V gene are LGHNA and YSLEER.

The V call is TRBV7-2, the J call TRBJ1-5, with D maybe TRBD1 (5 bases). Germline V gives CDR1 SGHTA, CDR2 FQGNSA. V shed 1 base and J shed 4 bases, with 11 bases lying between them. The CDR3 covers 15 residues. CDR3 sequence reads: CASSLGAGRNQPQHF. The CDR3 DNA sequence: TGTGCCAGCAGCTTAGGGGCAGGGAGGAATCAGCCCCAGCATTTT. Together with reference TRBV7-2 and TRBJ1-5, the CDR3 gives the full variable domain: GAGVSQSPSNKVTEKGKDVELRCDPISGHTALYWYRQSLGQGLEFLIYFQGNSAPDKSGLPSDRFSAERTGGSVSTLTIQRTQQEDSAVYLCASSLGAGRNQPQHFGDGTRLSIL.

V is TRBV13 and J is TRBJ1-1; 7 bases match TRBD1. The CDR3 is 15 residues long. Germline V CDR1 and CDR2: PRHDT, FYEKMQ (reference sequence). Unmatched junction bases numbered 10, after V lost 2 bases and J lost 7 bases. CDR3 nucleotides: TGTGCCAGCAGCTTATGGGTCGGACAGGACGATGAAGCTTTCTTT. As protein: CASSLWVGQDDEAFF.

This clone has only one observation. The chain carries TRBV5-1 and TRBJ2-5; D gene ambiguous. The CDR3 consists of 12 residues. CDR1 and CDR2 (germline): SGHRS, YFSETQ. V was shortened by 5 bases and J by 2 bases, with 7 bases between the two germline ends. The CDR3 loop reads CASRELQETQYF. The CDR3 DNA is TGCGCCAGCAGGGAGTTACAAGAGACCCAGTACTTC. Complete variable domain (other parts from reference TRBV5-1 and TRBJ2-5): KAGVTQTPRYLIKTRGQQVTLSCSPISGHRSVSWYQQTPGQGLQFLFEYFSETQRNKGNFPGRFSGRQFSNSRSEMNVSTLELGDSALYLCASRELQETQYFGPGTRLLVL.

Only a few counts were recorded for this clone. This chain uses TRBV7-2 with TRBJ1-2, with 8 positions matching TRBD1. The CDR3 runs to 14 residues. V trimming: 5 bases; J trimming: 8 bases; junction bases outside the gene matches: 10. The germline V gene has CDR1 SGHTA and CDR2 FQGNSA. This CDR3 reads CASSPADRAKGYTF. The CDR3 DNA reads TGTGCCAGCAGCCCCGCGGACAGGGCTAAGGGCTACACCTTC. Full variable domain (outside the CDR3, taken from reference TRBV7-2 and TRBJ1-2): GAGVSQSPSNKVTEKGKDVELRCDPISGHTALYWYRQSLGQGLEFLIYFQGNSAPDKSGLPSDRFSAERTGGSVSTLTIQRTQQEDSAVYLCASSPADRAKGYTFGSGTRLTVV.

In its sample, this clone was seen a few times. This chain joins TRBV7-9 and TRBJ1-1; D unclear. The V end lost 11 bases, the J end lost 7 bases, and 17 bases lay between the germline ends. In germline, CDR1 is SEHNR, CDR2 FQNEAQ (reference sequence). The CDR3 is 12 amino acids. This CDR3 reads CASSEGGREAFF. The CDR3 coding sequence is TGTGCCTCATCCGAGGGCGGGCGTGAAGCTTTCTTT.

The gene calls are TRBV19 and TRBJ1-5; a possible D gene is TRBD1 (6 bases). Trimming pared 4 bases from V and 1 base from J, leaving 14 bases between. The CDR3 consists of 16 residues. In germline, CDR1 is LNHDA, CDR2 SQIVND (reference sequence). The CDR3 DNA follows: TGTGCCAGTAGTACAAACAGGGATTGGAGCAATCAGCCCCAGCATTTT. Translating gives CASSTNRDWSNQPQHF.

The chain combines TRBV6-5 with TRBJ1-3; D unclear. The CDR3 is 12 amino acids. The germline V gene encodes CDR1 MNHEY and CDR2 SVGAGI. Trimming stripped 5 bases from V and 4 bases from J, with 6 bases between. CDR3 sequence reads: CASSPSGNTIYF. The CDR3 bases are TGTGCCAGCAGTCCTTCGGGAAACACCATATATTTT.

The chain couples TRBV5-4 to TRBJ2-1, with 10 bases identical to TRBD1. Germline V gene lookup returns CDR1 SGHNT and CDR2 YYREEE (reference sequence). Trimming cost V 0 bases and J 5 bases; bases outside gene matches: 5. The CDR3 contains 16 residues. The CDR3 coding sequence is TGTGCCAGCAGCTTGGGGACAGGGGGACCAAACAATGAGCAGTTCTTC. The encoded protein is CASSLGTGGPNNEQFF.

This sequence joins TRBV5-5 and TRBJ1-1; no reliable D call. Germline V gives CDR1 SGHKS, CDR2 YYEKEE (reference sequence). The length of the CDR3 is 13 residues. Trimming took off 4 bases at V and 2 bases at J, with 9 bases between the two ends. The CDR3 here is CASSLGVNTEAFF. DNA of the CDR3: TGTGCCAGCAGCCTAGGAGTCAACACTGAAGCTTTCTTT.

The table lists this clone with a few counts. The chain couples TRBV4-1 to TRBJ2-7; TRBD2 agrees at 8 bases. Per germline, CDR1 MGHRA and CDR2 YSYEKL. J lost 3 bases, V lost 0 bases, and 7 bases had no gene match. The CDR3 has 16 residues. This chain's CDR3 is CASSQDREGGHYEQYF. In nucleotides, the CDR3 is TGCGCCAGCAGCCAAGATCGGGAGGGGGGACACTACGAGCAGTACTTC.

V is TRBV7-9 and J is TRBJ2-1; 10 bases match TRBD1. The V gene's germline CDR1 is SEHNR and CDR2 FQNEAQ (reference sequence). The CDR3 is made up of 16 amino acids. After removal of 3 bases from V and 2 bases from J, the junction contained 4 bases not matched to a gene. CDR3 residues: CASSLGTGAPYNEQFF. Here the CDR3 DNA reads TGTGCCAGCAGCTTGGGGACAGGGGCCCCCTACAATGAGCAGTTCTTC.

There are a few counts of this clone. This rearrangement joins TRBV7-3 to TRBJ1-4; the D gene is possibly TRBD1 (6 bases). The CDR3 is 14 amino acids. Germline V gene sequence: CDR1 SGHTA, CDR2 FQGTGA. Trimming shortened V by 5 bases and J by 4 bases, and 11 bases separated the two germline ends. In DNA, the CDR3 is TGTGCCAGCAGCCAGGGGCTTCGTAATGAAAAACTGTTTTTT. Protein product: CASSQGLRNEKLFF.

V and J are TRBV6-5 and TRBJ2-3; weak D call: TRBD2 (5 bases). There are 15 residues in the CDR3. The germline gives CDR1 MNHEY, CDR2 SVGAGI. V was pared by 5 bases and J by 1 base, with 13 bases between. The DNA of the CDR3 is TGTGCCAGCAGTAAGAGAGGGTTTGGCACAGATACGCAGTATTTT. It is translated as CASSKRGFGTDTQYF.

The CDR3 DNA reads as TGTGCCAGCAGTTACGACTTCTACGAGCAGTACTTC. It yields the protein CASSYDFYEQYF. J is TRBJ2-7 and V is TRBV6-6; D remains ambiguous. The CDR3 contains 12 residues. Germline V gene data show CDR1 as MNHNY and CDR2 as SVGAGI (reference sequence). Trimming stripped 2 bases from V and 3 bases from J, with 5 bases between.

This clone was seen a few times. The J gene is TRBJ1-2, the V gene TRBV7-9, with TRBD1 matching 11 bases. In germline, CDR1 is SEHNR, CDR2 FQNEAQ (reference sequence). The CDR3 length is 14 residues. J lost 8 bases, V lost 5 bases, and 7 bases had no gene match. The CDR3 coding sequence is TGTGCCAGCAGCCCCTCCGGGACAGGGGGGGGCTACACCTTC. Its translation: CASSPSGTGGGYTF.

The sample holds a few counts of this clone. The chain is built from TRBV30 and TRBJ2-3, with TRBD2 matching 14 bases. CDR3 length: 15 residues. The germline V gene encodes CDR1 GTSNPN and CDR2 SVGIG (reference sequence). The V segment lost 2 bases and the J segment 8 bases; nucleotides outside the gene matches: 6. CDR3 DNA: TGTGCCTGGAGTAGACTAGCGGGGGGGCCGGCTACGCAGTATTTT. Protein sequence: CAWSRLAGGPATQYF. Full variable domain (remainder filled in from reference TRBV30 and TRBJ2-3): SQTIHQWPATLVQPVGSPLSLECTVEGTSNPNLYWYRQAAGRGLQLLFYSVGIGQISSEVPQNLSASRPQDRQFILSSKKLLLSDSGFYLCAWSRLAGGPATQYFGPGTRLTVL.

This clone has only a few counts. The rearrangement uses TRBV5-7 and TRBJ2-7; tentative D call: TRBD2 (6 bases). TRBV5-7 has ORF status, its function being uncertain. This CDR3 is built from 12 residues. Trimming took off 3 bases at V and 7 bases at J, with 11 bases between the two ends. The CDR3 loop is CASSSGVGEQYF. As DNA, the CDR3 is TGTGCCAGCAGCTCGGGGGTAGGGGAGCAGTACTTC.

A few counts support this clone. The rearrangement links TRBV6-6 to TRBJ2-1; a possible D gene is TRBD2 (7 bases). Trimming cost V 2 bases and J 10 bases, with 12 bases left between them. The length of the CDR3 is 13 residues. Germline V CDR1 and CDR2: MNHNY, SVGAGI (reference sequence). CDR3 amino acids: CASSYREGDEQFF. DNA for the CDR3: TGTGCCAGCAGTTACAGGGAGGGGGACGAGCAGTTCTTC.

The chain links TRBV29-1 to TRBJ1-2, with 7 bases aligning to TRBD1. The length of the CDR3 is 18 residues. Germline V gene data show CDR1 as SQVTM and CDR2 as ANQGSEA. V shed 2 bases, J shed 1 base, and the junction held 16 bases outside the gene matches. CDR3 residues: CSVEFRAGTANVNYGYTF. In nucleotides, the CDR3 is TGCAGCGTTGAATTCAGGGCCGGGACAGCAAACGTTAACTATGGCTACACCTTC.

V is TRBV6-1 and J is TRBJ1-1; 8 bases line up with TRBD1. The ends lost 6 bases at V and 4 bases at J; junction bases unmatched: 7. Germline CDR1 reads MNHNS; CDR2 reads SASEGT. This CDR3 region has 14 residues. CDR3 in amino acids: CASSRTGSSTEAFF. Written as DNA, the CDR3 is TGTGCCAGCAGCCGGACAGGGAGTTCCACTGAAGCTTTCTTT.

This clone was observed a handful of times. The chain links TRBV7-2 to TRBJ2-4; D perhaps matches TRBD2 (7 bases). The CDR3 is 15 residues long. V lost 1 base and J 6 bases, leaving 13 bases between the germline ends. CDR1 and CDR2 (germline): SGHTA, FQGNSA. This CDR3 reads CASSLELGGVNIQYF. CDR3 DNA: TGTGCCAGCAGCTTAGAACTAGGGGGGGTAAACATTCAGTACTTC.

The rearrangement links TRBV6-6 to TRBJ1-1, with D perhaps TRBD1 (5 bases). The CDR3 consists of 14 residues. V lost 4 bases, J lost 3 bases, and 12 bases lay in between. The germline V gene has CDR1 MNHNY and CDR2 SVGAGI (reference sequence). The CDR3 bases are TGTGCCAGCAGTTGGGGGGGGGTATACACTGAAGCTTTCTTT. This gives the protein CASSWGGVYTEAFF.